What follows are 30 T cell receptor beta chains derived from one specimen sequenced in a study of human T cells and chemical hapten exposure. TCRdb reprocessed the RACE reads via MiXCR and lists one record per CDR3 protein. The data show just over 80,000 distinct CDR3 sequences, with about 10% seen just once and approximately 4.4% held by the top ten. Time point defined: patch test 1, 2 weeks after DPC sensitization. Treatment in this sample: therapeutic diphenylcyclopropenone sensitization with weekly scalp DPC. Sequenced material: whole blood, taken in connection with sensitization to the hapten diphenylcyclopropenone (DPC). The source is a woman in her 50s with alopecia areata. Some clones in this sample may be carry-over from other donors' samples.

The chain employs TRBV7-6 and TRBJ2-3, with TRBD2 identical over 7 bases. Germline assignment: CDR1 SGHVS and CDR2 FNYEAQ. The CDR3 spans 16 residues. Trimming cost V 2 bases and J 6 bases; bases outside gene matches: 11. The CDR3 sequence: CASSLRGGSAADTQYF. CDR3 DNA sequence: TGTGCCAGCAGCTTACGGGGAGGGAGTGCAGCCGATACGCAGTATTTT.

This clonotype was counted many times. The chain combines TRBV7-6 with TRBJ2-5; D assignment may be TRBD1 or TRBD2 (5 bases each). In germline, CDR1 is SGHVS, CDR2 FNYEAQ. This CDR3 region has 11 residues. V was cut by 5 bases and J by 9 bases, with 10 bases left in between. The CDR3 coding sequence is TGTGCCAGCAGCACCCAGGGACCCCAGTACTTC. Protein sequence: CASSTQGPQYF.

Ten or more counts support this clonotype. The chain is built from TRBV4-2 and TRBJ2-6; 7 bases agree with TRBD2. The CDR3 runs to 19 residues. CDR1 is LGHNA and CDR2 is YNFKEQ in the germline V gene. Germline trimming cut 1 base from V and 0 bases from J; bases unmatched to any gene: 9. CDR3 bases: TGTGCCAGCAGCCAAGTTTTCCAGGGAGGGCCCTCTGGGGCCAACGTCCTGACTTTC. It yields the protein CASSQVFQGGPSGANVLTF.

The CDR3 loop is CASSTRGQFPEAFF. CDR3 nucleotides: TGTGCCAGCAGCACCAGGGGGCAATTCCCTGAAGCTTTCTTT. The V call is TRBV21-1, the J call TRBJ1-1; the DNA was not used to check the table's D call, TRBD1. TRBV21-1 has pseudogene status. CDR3 size: 14 residues.

This clonotype was seen a handful of times. The genes are TRBV19 and TRBJ2-3; D gene unclear. Germline CDR1 is LNHDA and CDR2 is SQIVND (reference sequence). The CDR3 runs to 11 residues. Trimming took off 5 bases at V and 6 bases at J, with 6 bases between the two ends. CDR3 region: CASSHRDTQYF. CDR3 DNA sequence: TGTGCCAGTAGTCATAGGGATACGCAGTATTTT. Variable domain in full (rest from reference TRBV19 and TRBJ2-3): DGGITQSPKYLFRKEGQNVTLSCEQNLNHDAMYWYRQDPGQGLRLIYYSQIVNDFQKGDIAEGYSVSREKKESFPLTVTSAQKNPTAFYLCASSHRDTQYFGPGTRLTVL.

In its sample, this clonotype was seen many times. The CDR3 is CASGQGNRDGYTF. CDR3 nucleotides: TGTGCCAGCGGACAGGGGAATCGCGATGGCTACACCTTC. The chain has TRBV7-2 and TRBJ1-2; 9 bases fit TRBD1. The V segment lost 8 bases and the J segment 6 bases; nucleotides outside the gene matches: 7. This CDR3 region has 13 residues. Per the germline V gene, CDR1 is SGHTA and CDR2 is FQGNSA.

In this sample, this clonotype turned up many times. J is TRBJ2-2 and V is TRBV7-9; D might be TRBD1 or TRBD2, each matching 5 bases. This CDR3 contains 15 residues. Germline CDR1 and CDR2: SEHNR and FQNEAQ (reference sequence). V lost 1 base and J lost 7, with 13 bases in between. The CDR3 sequence: CASSLESARGGELFF. CDR3 DNA: TGTGCCAGCAGCTTAGAGTCGGCGAGGGGCGGGGAGCTGTTTTTT.

This clonotype was observed at least ten times. The chain carries TRBV7-9 and TRBJ1-5, with D tentatively TRBD1 (5 bases). CDR3 length: 13 residues. The V gene lost 5 bases and the J gene lost 7 bases, with 12 bases spanning the gap. The germline gives CDR1 SEHNR, CDR2 FQNEAQ (reference sequence). CDR3 sequence: CASSAAGPQPQHF. The CDR3 DNA sequence: TGTGCCAGCAGCGCGGCGGGGCCCCAGCCCCAGCATTTT.

V and J are TRBV27 and TRBJ2-1, with 8 bases lining up with TRBD1. V lost 5 bases, J lost 6 bases, and 9 bases stayed unmatched. Germline CDR1 and CDR2: MNHEY and SMNVEV (reference sequence). CDR3 size: 15 residues. The CDR3 DNA reads TGTGCCAGCAGTCCTGGTAAAACAGGGGGCAATGAGCAGTTCTTC. Protein product: CASSPGKTGGNEQFF.

This clonotype showed up just a few times. The chain is built from TRBV20-1 and TRBJ1-1; the D gene is possibly TRBD1 (5 bases). This CDR3 contains 16 residues. Germline V gives CDR1 DFQATT, CDR2 SNEGSKA (reference sequence). Trimming took off 0 bases at V and 8 bases at J, with 22 bases between the two ends. As DNA, the CDR3 is TGCAGTGCTAGAGACTGGCGGGGCCCCGTGAAGGGGGAAGCTTTCTTT. The encoded protein is CSARDWRGPVKGEAFF.

This clonotype has a count of ten or more. This chain joins TRBV7-2 and TRBJ2-3; D remains ambiguous. Per germline, CDR1 SGHTA and CDR2 FQGNSA. The ends were cut back, 6 bases at V and 3 bases at J, with 7 bases in the middle. The CDR3 extends over 12 amino acids. The CDR3 nucleotides are TGTGCCAGCAGGCTCGGAACAGATACGCAGTATTTT. It yields the protein CASRLGTDTQYF.

This clonotype was observed a handful of times. The chain has TRBV7-9 and TRBJ2-6, with 7 bases matching TRBD1. CDR3 length equals 17 residues. The V segment lost 7 bases and the J segment 0 bases; nucleotides outside the gene matches: 9. Per the germline V gene, CDR1 is SEHNR and CDR2 is FQNEAQ (reference sequence). The CDR3 nucleotides read TGTGCCAGCAAGCTACAGGGGAAGTCCTCTGGGGCCAACGTCCTGACTTTC. It yields the protein CASKLQGKSSGANVLTF.

This clonotype appeared many times. The V and J genes are TRBV6-5 and TRBJ1-4, with D perhaps TRBD1 (6 bases). The CDR3 is made up of 14 amino acids. V gave up 5 bases and J gave up 0 bases, with 7 bases separating them. Germline lookup yields CDR1 MNHEY and CDR2 SVGAGI. The CDR3 region has the DNA TGTGCCAGCAGTCGGACAGCAACTAATGAAAAACTGTTTTTT. Amino acids: CASSRTATNEKLFF.

This clonotype was seen more than once but under ten times. The chain employs TRBV29-1 and TRBJ2-1; 9 bases match TRBD2. V trimming: 2 bases; J trimming: 2 bases; junction bases outside the gene matches: 4. CDR3 length: 15 amino acids. Germline assignment: CDR1 SQVTM and CDR2 ANQGSEA. The CDR3 DNA is TGCAGCGTTGAACATGGACTAGCGACCTACAATGAGCAGTTCTTC. This gives the protein CSVEHGLATYNEQFF.

This chain joins TRBV27 and TRBJ1-6; the match to TRBD1 covers 7 bases. The V gene end was trimmed by 1 base and the J gene end by 3 bases; junction bases not matched to a gene: 18. This CDR3 region has 21 residues. CDR1 is MNHEY and CDR2 is SMNVEV in the germline V gene (reference sequence). The DNA for the CDR3 is TGTGCCAGCAGTTTATACAACCTTGAGGTGTACAGGGGAGGCTATAATTCACCCCTCCACTTT. Amino acids: CASSLYNLEVYRGGYNSPLHF.

This clonotype has ten or more counts. This sequence joins TRBV30 and TRBJ2-6; no definite D call. Trimming took 3 bases from V and 1 from J, leaving 13 bases between them. The CDR3 contains 16 residues. In germline, CDR1 is GTSNPN, CDR2 SVGIG (reference sequence). The CDR3 protein is CAWSSLILSGANVLTF. The CDR3 coding sequence is TGTGCCTGGAGCAGTCTAATTTTATCTGGGGCCAACGTCCTGACTTTC.

This clonotype turned up a few times. The J gene is TRBJ2-2, the V gene TRBV29-1; no reliable D call. V was clipped by 4 bases and J by 4 bases, with 7 bases between them. The CDR3 extends over 12 amino acids. Germline V gives CDR1 SQVTM, CDR2 ANQGSEA. The CDR3 nucleotides are TGCAGCGTTGCATCGGGCACCGGGGAGCTGTTTTTT. It is translated as CSVASGTGELFF.

This clonotype appeared many times. A read error may account for a junction end that differs from germline. This rearrangement joins TRBV7-7 to TRBJ2-5; a weak D match, TRBD1 (6 bases). CDR1 SSHAT and CDR2 FNYEAQ come from the germline V gene (reference sequence). This CDR3 has 14 residues. CDR3 DNA: TGTGCTAGCAGCCGAGACAGGACGGAAGAGACCCAGTACTTC. Amino acids: CASSRDRTEETQYF.

V and J are TRBV19 and TRBJ1-2; D uncertain. The V and J ends lost 6 bases and 5 bases respectively, with 16 bases between them. Germline V gene sequence: CDR1 LNHDA, CDR2 SQIVND (reference sequence). The CDR3 loop spans 14 amino acids. The CDR3 sequence: CASRGESAGYGYTF. The DNA for the CDR3 is TGTGCCAGTAGGGGAGAGTCTGCGGGTTATGGCTACACCTTC.

This clonotype was detected ten times or more. The chain combines TRBV4-3 with TRBJ1-3; D might be TRBD1 (5 bases). There are 18 residues in the CDR3. Trimming shortened V by 0 bases and J by 0 bases, and 15 bases separated the two germline ends. Germline V gene sequence: CDR1 LGHNA, CDR2 YSLEER. In DNA, the CDR3 is TGCGCCAGCAGCCAAGATTGGGGCCAGGGCCTCTCTGGAAACACCATATATTTT. Its protein is CASSQDWGQGLSGNTIYF.

This clonotype was observed a few times. This chain connects TRBV6-2 or TRBV6-3 to TRBJ1-4, with 7 bases that match TRBD1. V was pared by 4 bases and J by 8 bases, with 10 bases of the junction left unmatched. The CDR3 extends over 15 amino acids. In germline, CDR1 is MNHEY, CDR2 SVGEGT. The CDR3 loop is CASSSRGSQAEKLFF. The CDR3 coding sequence is TGTGCCAGCAGTTCCAGGGGGTCGCAGGCGGAAAAACTGTTTTTT.

This chain connects TRBV18 to TRBJ2-1; D is undetermined. In germline, CDR1 is KGHSH, CDR2 LQKENI. The CDR3 contains 14 residues. V was trimmed by 3 bases and J by 9 bases, leaving 15 bases between them. The CDR3 spells CASSPVEGFGEQFF. The CDR3 bases are TGTGCCAGCTCACCTGTAGAAGGATTTGGTGAGCAGTTCTTC.

Ten or more counts support this clonotype. The CDR3 nucleotides are TGTGCCAGCACCCCCTGGGGGGATGCTGGGGCCAACGTCCTGACTTTC. Its protein product is CASTPWGDAGANVLTF. The J gene is TRBJ2-6, the V gene TRBV7-9, with a tentative D call TRBD2 (6 bases). The CDR3 has 16 residues. Germline CDR1 SEHNR, CDR2 FQNEAQ (reference sequence). V lost 7 bases to trimming and J lost 2 bases, with 15 bases between them.

To note about this clonotype: This may arise from a read error, as a much more abundant clone is one base away. The chain combines TRBV14 with TRBJ1-1; D unclear. This CDR3 region has 13 residues. Deletions cut 2 bases from V and 0 bases from J, with 4 bases between. Looked up from germline, CDR1 is SGHDN and CDR2 is FVKESK. CDR3 DNA: TGTGCCAGCAGCCAAAACATGAACACTGAAGCTTTCTTT. It encodes CASSQNMNTEAFF.

The J gene is TRBJ2-7, the V gene TRBV28; TRBD1 is a possible D gene (5 bases). Germline loops: CDR1 MDHEN, CDR2 SYDVKM. This CDR3 contains 12 residues. Trimming stripped 6 bases from V and 2 bases from J, with 8 bases between. The CDR3 loop is CASRDTTYEQYF. The CDR3 DNA reads as TGTGCCAGCAGGGACACCACCTACGAGCAGTACTTC.

J is TRBJ2-3 and V is TRBV7-2; D ambiguous. CDR3 length equals 15 residues. The germline V and J ends were trimmed by 2 bases and 2 bases, with 11 bases remaining between them. Germline V gene data show CDR1 as SGHTA and CDR2 as FQGNSA. CDR3 sequence (DNA): TGTGCCAGCAGCTTAAATTCAAGATACACAGATACGCAGTATTTT. This gives the protein CASSLNSRYTDTQYF.

This clonotype was picked up many times. In DNA form, the CDR3 reads TGTGCCAGCAGCCATAGCGGGGGGGCTTTAAATGAGCAGTTCTTC. Its translation: CASSHSGGALNEQFF. The chain couples TRBV7-9 to TRBJ2-1; 11 bases are a match to TRBD2. The CDR3 is 15 residues long. Looked up from germline, CDR1 is SEHNR and CDR2 is FQNEAQ (reference sequence). The V segment lost 5 bases and the J segment 7 bases; nucleotides outside the gene matches: 7.

A note on this clonotype: A much larger clonotype is one base distant, so this may be a read error. This chain's CDR3 is CASRRQGSSGNTIYF. CDR3 sequence (DNA): TGTGCCAGCAGACGACAGGGGAGCTCTGGAAACACCATATATTTT. The rearrangement joins TRBV2 to TRBJ1-3; TRBD1 aligns across 8 bases. The CDR3 is made up of 15 amino acids. Germline CDR1 is SNHLY and CDR2 is FYNNEI. The ends lost 6 bases at V and 0 bases at J; junction bases unmatched: 4.

The chain joins TRBV20-1 to TRBJ2-1; 8 bases align to TRBD2. CDR1 DFQATT and CDR2 SNEGSKA come from the germline V gene (reference sequence). Trimming took 3 bases from V and 5 from J; bases not matched to a gene: 6. The CDR3 has 14 residues. CDR3 region: CSASYGRAHNEQFF. CDR3 in DNA: TGCAGTGCTAGTTACGGGAGGGCCCACAATGAGCAGTTCTTC.

J is TRBJ2-5 and V is TRBV7-9; D ambiguous. Germline CDR1 SEHNR, CDR2 FQNEAQ (reference sequence). The CDR3 has 12 amino acids. The germline V and J ends were trimmed by 1 base and 7 bases, with 7 bases remaining between them. The CDR3 DNA follows: TGTGCCAGCAGCTTAGACATCGGGACCCAGTACTTC. This codes for CASSLDIGTQYF.